The table lists the clone carrying this T cell receptor beta chain with many counts. The antigen is unknown. Per the germline V gene, CDR1 is DFQATT and CDR2 is SNEGSKA (reference sequence). Trimming pared 1 base from V and 1 base from J, leaving 7 bases between. CDR3 length: 13 amino acids. With a J-beta primer mix and a sample-barcoded 5' primer, a second PCR ran roughly 6 to 11 cycles. TCRdb re-analysed the 5' RACE reads in MiXCR, keeping a single row per CDR3 protein. The data show 1.5 million to 2 million distinct CDR3 sequences, with less than 50% seen just once and around 2.1% held by the top ten. This sample was included in a study of blood T cells in healthy people across ages. Healthy Caucasians from Russia aged 6 to 90 served as donors. For every donor, a draw yielded approximately 9.9 milliliters of peripheral blood. Study observations and caveats: It was held that the diversity estimates obtained from one million T cells were underestimates. TCR beta diversity per million T cells fell roughly linearly with age.

The receptor comes from a woman in her thirties or forties in good health. V and J are TRBV20-1 and TRBJ2-5, with a weak D call TRBD2 (6 bases). Sequencing input: blood. CDR3 DNA sequence: TGCAGTGCTAGAGTGGGGGGCCAAGAGACCCAGTACTTC. Encoded protein: CSARVGGQETQYF.